This T cell receptor beta chain was identified during a study of cytomegalovirus exposure and HLA in healthy donors. With 60 Vbeta and 13 Jbeta primers, the PCR was carried out. Source study methods: Later work found roughly 80 million unique TCR beta chains, with about 10 million shared. The table came from immunoSEQ multiplex PCR; TCRdb's copy has only in-frame clones and leaves some out. V and J calls and clone size are given by that table; D and trimming were obtained from the DNA. The table includes about 220,000 clones, about 75% detected once. CDR1 and CDR2 from the germline V gene are MNHEY and SMNVEV (reference sequence). The V and J ends lost 4 bases and 3 bases, in that order; junction bases with no gene match: 6. The CDR3 has 15 amino acids. To note about this clone: Its antigen is not known.

Study-level findings and limits: The study reported that TCR beta sequences accurately predicted HLA-A and HLA-B alleles in most subjects.

Sequenced input: PBMCs. This chain uses TRBV27 with TRBJ1-5; 7 nucleotides agree with TRBD1. The receptor was isolated from a woman aged 25 to 45 in good health and CMV-seronegative. The CDR3 DNA reads as TGTGCCAGCAGTTCGGGACAGAGCCTCAATCAGCCCCAGCATTTT. As protein: CASSSGQSLNQPQHF.